This T cell receptor beta chain came from a study of CD8 T cells in ankylosing spondylitis. Study observations and caveats: Reports say disease-linked clones showed up significantly more in matched ankylosing spondylitis synovial fluid.

The germline gives CDR1 SGHTA, CDR2 FQGNSA. The ends lost 3 bases at V and 9 bases at J; junction bases unmatched: 6. This CDR3 region has 15 residues. Using quantitative 5'-RACE with molecular barcodes, the authors made TCR beta libraries. TCRdb used MiXCR to reprocess the 5' RACE reads, holding one entry per CDR3 protein. The table has approximately 260,000 distinct CDR3 sequences, less than 10% seen once; the top ten hold about 6.8%. This clonotype was found once. What it binds is unknown. The specimen was blood, either unsorted or a sorted T cell fraction (not recorded which). The chain has TRBV7-2 and TRBJ2-1, with 12 positions matching TRBD2. This clonotype was sampled from a male donor with ankylosing spondylitis or in good health (not recorded which). Here the CDR3 DNA reads TGTGCCAGCAGCTTTTCGACTAGCGGGAGATCTGAGCAGTTCTTC. Translated, it gives CASSFSTSGRSEQFF.